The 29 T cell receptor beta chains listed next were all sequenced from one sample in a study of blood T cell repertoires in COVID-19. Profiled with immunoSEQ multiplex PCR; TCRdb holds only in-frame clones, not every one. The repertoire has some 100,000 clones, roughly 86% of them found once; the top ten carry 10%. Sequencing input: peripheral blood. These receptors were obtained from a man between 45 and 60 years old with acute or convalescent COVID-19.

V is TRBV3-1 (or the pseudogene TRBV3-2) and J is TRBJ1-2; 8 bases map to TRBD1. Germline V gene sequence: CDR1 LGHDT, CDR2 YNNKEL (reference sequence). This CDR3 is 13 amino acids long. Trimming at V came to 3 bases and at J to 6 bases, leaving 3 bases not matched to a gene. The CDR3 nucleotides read TGTGCCAGCAGCCAGAGGACAGGGAATGGCTACACCTTC. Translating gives CASSQRTGNGYTF.

For the CDR3, the DNA is TGCGCCAGCAGAGGGACTAGCGCACACCGAACGAGCTCCTACAATGAGCAGTTCTTC. This gives the protein CASRGTSAHRTSSYNEQFF. The chain couples TRBV10-2 to TRBJ2-1; TRBD2 aligns across 10 bases. The CDR3 runs to 19 residues. Looked up from germline, CDR1 is WSHSY and CDR2 is SAAADI. Trimming took 6 bases from V and 0 from J; bases not matched to a gene: 14.

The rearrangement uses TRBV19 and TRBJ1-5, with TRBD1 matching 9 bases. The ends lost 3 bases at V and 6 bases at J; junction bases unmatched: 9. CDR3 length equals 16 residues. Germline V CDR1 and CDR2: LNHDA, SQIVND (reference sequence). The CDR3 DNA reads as TGTGCCAGTAGTATGCTAGAGGGGACAGGGAGTCAGCCCCAGCATTTT. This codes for CASSMLEGTGSQPQHF.

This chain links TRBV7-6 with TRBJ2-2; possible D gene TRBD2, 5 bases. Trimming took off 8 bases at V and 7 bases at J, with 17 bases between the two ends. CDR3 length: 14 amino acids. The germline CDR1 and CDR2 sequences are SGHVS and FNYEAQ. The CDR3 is CASHRGSQHGELFF. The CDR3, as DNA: TGTGCCAGCCACCGAGGGTCCCAGCACGGGGAGCTGTTTTTT.

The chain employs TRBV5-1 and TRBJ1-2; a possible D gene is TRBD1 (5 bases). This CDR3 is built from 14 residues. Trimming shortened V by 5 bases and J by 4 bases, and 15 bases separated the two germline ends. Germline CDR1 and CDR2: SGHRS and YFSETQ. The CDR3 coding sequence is TGCGCCAGCAGGCCTCGCAGGGATTCCTATGGCTACACCTTC. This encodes CASRPRRDSYGYTF.

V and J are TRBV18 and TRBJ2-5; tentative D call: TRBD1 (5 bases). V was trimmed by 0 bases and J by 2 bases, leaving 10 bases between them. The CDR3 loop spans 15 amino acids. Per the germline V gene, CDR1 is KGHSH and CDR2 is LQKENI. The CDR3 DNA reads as TGTGCCAGCTCACCACCCCAGGGAACTCAAGAGACCCAGTACTTC. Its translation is CASSPPQGTQETQYF.

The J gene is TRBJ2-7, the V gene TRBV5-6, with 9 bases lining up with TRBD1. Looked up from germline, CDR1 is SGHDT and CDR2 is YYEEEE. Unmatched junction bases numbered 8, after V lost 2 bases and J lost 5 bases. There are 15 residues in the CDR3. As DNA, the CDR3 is TGTGCCAGCAGCTTTAGATCCGGACAGGGGAACGAGCAGTACTTC. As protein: CASSFRSGQGNEQYF.

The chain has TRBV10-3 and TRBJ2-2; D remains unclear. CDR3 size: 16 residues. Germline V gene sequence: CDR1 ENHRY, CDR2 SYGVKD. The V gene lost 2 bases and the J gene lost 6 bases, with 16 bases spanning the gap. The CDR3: CAISEDGLTYSGELFF. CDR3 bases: TGTGCCATCAGTGAGGATGGTCTTACTTATTCCGGGGAGCTGTTTTTT.

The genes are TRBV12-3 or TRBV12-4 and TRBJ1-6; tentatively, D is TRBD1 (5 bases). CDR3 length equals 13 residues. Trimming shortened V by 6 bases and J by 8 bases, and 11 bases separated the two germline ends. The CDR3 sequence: CASRYRMDSPLHF. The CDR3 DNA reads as TGTGCCAGCAGGTACAGGATGGATTCACCCCTCCACTTT.

The CDR3 region has the DNA TGTGCCAGCAGTTTGGTGCGGGAGTCCTACAATGAGCAGTTCTTC. It yields the protein CASSLVRESYNEQFF. V gene TRBV27 combines with J gene TRBJ2-1; 7 bases are shared with TRBD2. This CDR3 is 15 amino acids long. CDR1 is MNHEY and CDR2 is SMNVEV in the germline V gene (reference sequence). V lost 3 bases and J lost 1; bases outside the gene matches: 3.

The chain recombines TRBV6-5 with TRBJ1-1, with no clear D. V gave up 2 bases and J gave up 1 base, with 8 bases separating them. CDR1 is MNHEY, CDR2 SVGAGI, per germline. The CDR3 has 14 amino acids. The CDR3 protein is CASSYRRQNTEAFF. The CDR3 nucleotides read TGTGCCAGCAGTTACAGGCGACAGAACACTGAAGCTTTCTTT.

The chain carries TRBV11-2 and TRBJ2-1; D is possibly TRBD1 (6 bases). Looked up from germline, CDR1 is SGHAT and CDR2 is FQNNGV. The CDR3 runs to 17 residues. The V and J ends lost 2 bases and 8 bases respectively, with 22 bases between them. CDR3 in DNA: TGTGCCAGCAGCTTAAGACAGGCCGGGCGGTTAAGGGATGAGCAGTTCTTC. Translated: CASSLRQAGRLRDEQFF.

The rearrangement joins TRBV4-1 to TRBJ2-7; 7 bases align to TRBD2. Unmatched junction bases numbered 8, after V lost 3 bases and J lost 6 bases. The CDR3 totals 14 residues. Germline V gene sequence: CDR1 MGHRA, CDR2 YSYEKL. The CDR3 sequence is CASSQPPSGGEQYF. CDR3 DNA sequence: TGCGCCAGCAGCCAGCCTCCGTCGGGGGGCGAGCAGTACTTC.

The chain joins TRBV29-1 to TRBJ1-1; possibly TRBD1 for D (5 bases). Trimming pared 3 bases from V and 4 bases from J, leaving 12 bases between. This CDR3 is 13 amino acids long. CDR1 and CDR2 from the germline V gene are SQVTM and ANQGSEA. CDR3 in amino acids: CSVDGAGGTEAFF. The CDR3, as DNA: TGCAGCGTTGACGGGGCGGGGGGCACTGAAGCTTTCTTT. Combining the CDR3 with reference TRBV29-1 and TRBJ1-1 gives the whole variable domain SAVISQKPSRDICQRGTSLTIQCQVDSQVTMMFWYRQQPGQSLTLIATANQGSEATYESGFVIDKFPISRPNLTFSTLTVSNMSPEDSSIYLCSVDGAGGTEAFFGQGTRLTVV.

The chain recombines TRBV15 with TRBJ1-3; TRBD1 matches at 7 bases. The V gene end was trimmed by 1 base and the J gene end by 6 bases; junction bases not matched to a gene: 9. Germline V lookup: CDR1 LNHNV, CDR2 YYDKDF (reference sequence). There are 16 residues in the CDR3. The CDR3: CATSRAAGGIENTIYF. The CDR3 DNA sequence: TGTGCCACCAGCAGAGCGGCAGGGGGAATTGAAAACACCATATATTTT.

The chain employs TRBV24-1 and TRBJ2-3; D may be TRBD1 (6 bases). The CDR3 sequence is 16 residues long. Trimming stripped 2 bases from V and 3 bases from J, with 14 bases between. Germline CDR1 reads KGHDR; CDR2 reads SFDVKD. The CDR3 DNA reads TGTGCCACCAGTGATTCCCGACTGGGGGCTACAGATACGCAGTATTTT. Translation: CATSDSRLGATDTQYF.

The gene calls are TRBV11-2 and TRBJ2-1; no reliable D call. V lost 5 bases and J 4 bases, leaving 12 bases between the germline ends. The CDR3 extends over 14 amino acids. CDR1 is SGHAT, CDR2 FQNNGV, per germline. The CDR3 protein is CASSLRSVYNEQFF. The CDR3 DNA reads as TGTGCCAGCAGCCTCCGGTCGGTATACAATGAGCAGTTCTTC. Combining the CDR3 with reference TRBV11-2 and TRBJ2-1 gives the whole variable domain EAGVAQSPRYKIIEKRQSVAFWCNPISGHATLYWYQQILGQGPKLLIQFQNNGVVDDSQLPKDRFSAERLKGVDSTLKIQPAKLEDSAVYLCASSLRSVYNEQFFGPGTRLTVL.

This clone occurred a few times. CDR3 residues: CASSPGQGGYGYTF. DNA of the CDR3: TGCGCCAGCAGCCCCGGACAGGGCGGCTATGGCTACACCTTC. The chain joins TRBV5-1 to TRBJ1-2; 8 bases agree with TRBD1. The CDR3 extends over 14 amino acids. In germline, CDR1 is SGHRS, CDR2 YFSETQ. V shed 4 bases, J shed 4 bases, and the junction held 6 bases outside the gene matches.

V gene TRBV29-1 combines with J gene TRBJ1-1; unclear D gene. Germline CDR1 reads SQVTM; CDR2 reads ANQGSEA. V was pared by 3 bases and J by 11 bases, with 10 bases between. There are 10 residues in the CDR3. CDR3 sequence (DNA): TGCAGCGTTGATACCGGTTTGGCTTTCTTT. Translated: CSVDTGLAFF.

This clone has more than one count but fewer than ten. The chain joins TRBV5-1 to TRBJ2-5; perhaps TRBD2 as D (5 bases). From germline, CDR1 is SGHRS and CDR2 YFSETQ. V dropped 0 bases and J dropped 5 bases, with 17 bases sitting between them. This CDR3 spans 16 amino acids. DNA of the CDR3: TGCGCCAGCAGCTTGGGAGCGACCATCCCGGGGGAGACCCAGTACTTC. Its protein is CASSLGATIPGETQYF.

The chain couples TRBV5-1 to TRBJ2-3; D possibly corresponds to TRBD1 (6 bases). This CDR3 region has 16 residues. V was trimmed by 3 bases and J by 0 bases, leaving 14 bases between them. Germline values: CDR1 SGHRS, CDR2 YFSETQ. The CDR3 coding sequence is TGCGCCAGCAGCTCCGACAGGACCTCTAGCACAGATACGCAGTATTTT. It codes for CASSSDRTSSTDTQYF.

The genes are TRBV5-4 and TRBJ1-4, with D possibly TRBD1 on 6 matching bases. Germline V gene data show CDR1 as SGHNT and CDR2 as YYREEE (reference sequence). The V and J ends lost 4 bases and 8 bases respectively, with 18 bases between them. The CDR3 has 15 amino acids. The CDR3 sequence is CASSPQGRTEEKLFF. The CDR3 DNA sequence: TGTGCCAGCAGCCCACAGGGCAGGACAGAAGAAAAACTGTTTTTT.

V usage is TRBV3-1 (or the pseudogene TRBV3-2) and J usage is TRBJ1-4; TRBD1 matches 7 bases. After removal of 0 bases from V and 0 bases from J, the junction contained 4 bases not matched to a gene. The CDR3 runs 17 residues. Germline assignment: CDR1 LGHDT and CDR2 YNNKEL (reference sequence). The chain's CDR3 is CASSQEAQGATNEKLFF. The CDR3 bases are TGTGCCAGCAGCCAAGAGGCCCAGGGGGCAACTAATGAAAAACTGTTTTTT.

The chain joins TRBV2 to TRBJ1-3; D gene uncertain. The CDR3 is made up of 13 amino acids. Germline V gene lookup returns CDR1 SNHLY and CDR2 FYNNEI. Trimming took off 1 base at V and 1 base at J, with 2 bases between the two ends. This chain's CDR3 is CASSEVSGNTIYF. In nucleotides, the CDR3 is TGTGCCAGCAGTGAAGTATCTGGAAACACCATATATTTT.

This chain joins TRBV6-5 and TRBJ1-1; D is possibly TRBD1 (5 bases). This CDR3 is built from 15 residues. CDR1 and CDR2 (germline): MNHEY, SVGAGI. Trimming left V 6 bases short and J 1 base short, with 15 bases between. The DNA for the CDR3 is TGTGCCAGCAGCCCCTCAGGGATACGGAACACTGAAGCTTTCTTT. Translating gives CASSPSGIRNTEAFF.

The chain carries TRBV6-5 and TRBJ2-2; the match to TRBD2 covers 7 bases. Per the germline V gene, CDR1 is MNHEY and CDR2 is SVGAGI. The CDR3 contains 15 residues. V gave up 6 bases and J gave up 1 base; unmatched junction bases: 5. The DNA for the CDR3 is TGTGCCAGCAGAAATAGCGGGCTGAACACCGGGGAGCTGTTTTTT. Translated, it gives CASRNSGLNTGELFF.

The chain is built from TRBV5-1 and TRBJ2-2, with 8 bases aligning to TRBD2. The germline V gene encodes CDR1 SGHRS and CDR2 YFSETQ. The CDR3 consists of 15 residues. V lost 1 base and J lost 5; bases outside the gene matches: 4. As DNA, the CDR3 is TGCGCCAGCAGCTTGACTAGCGGCCATACCGGGGAGCTGTTTTTT. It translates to CASSLTSGHTGELFF.

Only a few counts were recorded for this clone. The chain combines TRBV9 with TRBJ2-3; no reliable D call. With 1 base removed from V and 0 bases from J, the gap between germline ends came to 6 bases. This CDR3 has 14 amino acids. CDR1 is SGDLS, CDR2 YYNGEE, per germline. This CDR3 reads CASSVQISTDTQYF. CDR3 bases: TGTGCCAGCAGCGTACAAATTAGCACAGATACGCAGTATTTT.

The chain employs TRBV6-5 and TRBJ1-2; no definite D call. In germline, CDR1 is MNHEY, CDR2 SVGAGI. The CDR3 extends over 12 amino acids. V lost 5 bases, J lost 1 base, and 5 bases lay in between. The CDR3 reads CASSQNNYGYTF. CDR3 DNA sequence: TGTGCCAGCAGTCAGAATAACTATGGCTACACCTTC.